The rows below give T cell receptor beta chains drawn from one sample of a study of patients and donors after allogeneic stem cell transplantation. TCRdb re-analysed the RT-PCR reads in MiXCR, keeping a single row per CDR3 protein. The sample yields around 31,000 distinct CDR3 sequences, approximately 6.2% seen once. The sequencing sample was made of blood, either unsorted or a sorted T cell fraction (not recorded which). These receptors originate from a human donor who was either an allogeneic HSCT recipient or a stem cell or donor lymphocyte infusion donor (not recorded which). It is not recorded whose cells these are; they may come from a transplant donor. Each CDR3 is given with its conserved first and last residue. The D gene is left open where the match is weak. Clone size is stated in some rows and not others, as once, few, many or a class when expanded.

j_call | d_call | clone_size | v_call | cdr3_aa | cdr3_nt
TRBJ1-2 | TRBD1 | many | TRBV7-9 | CASERGRGRGGYTF | TGTGCCAGCGAACGTGGCAGGGGGCGAGGTGGCTACACCTTC
TRBJ2-5 | . | few | TRBV28 | CASSSRWGGPETQYF | TGTGCCAGCAGTTCGCGGTGGGGGGGCCCGGAGACCCAGTACTTC
TRBJ2-7 | TRBD1 | . | TRBV12-3/TRBV12-4 | CASGATGPSYEQYF | TGTGCCAGCGGGGCGACAGGGCCCTCCTACGAGCAGTACTTC
TRBJ2-6 | . | few | TRBV12-5 | CASGPGNSGANVLTF | TGTGCTAGTGGTCCCGGTAACTCTGGGGCCAACGTCCTGACTTTC
TRBJ2-1 | TRBD2 | few | TRBV28 | CASSRTSGRYEQFF | TGTGCCAGCAGTAGGACTAGCGGGAGGTATGAGCAGTTCTTC
TRBJ1-5 | . | many | TRBV7-2 | CASSLDNQPQHF | TGTGCCAGCAGCTTAGATAATCAGCCCCAGCATTTT
TRBJ1-2 | TRBD1 | few | TRBV20-1 | CSAISEQGSYTF | TGCAGTGCTATCTCGGAACAGGGGAGCTACACCTTC
TRBJ2-7 | . | few | TRBV5-6 | CASSLRGAYEQYF | TGTGCCAGCAGCTTGAGGGGGGCCTACGAGCAGTACTTC
TRBJ2-1 | TRBD2 | many | TRBV29-1 | CSVGTRGNEQFF | TGCAGCGTGGGGACTAGGGGCAATGAGCAGTTCTTC
TRBJ2-7 | TRBD2 | many | TRBV4-1 | CASSQDGPAGAYEQYF | TGCGCCAGCAGCCAAGATGGACCCGCGGGAGCCTACGAGCAGTACTTC
TRBJ2-2 | . | . | TRBV5-6 | CASRGGGSWIGELFF | TGTGCCAGCAGGGGAGGCGGCAGTTGGATCGGGGAGCTGTTTTTT
TRBJ2-2 | . | many | TRBV20-1 | CSARVKGARTGELFF | TGCAGTGCTAGAGTGAAAGGGGCGCGGACCGGGGAGCTGTTTTTT
TRBJ2-5 | TRBD1 | few | TRBV18 | CASSPRTGGQETQYF | TGTGCCAGCTCACCAAGGACAGGGGGCCAGGAGACCCAGTACTTC
TRBJ2-7 | TRBD1 | few | TRBV7-9 | CASSFIGQGTRNEQYF | TGTGCCAGCAGCTTTATCGGACAGGGCACACGGAACGAGCAGTACTTC
TRBJ2-2 | TRBD1 | few | TRBV9 | CASSILPTGGTGELFF | TGTGCCAGCAGCATACTTCCGACAGGGGGCACCGGGGAGCTGTTTTTT
TRBJ2-7 | . | . | TRBV9 | CASSLFEGGPEQYF | TGTGCCAGCAGCTTATTTGAAGGGGGGCCCGAGCAGTACTTC
TRBJ2-7 | TRBD1 | many | TRBV6-5 | CASSYRDSYSYEQYF | TGTGCCAGCAGTTACAGGGACAGTTATTCCTACGAGCAGTACTTC
TRBJ2-7 | . | many | TRBV24-1 | CATSDLRPPYEQYF | TGTGCCACCAGTGATTTGAGGCCCCCCTACGAGCAGTACTTC
TRBJ1-4 | TRBD1 | many | TRBV28 | CASSFPAFRDSATNEKLFF | TGTGCCAGCAGTTTTCCCGCTTTCCGGGACAGTGCAACTAATGAAAAACTGTTTTTT
TRBJ2-3 | TRBD1 | few | TRBV11-3 | CASSWTGAPDTQYF | TGTGCCAGCAGCTGGACAGGGGCCCCAGATACGCAGTATTTT
TRBJ2-7 | . | . | TRBV28 | CASSRDASFSYEQYF | TGTGCCAGCAGCCGGGACGCCTCGTTCTCCTACGAGCAGTACTTC
TRBJ1-6 | TRBD1 | many | TRBV4-1 | CASSQVGQGAYSPLHF | TGCGCCAGCAGCCAAGTGGGACAGGGGGCTTATTCACCCCTCCACTTT
TRBJ2-3 | . | many | TRBV5-1 | CASSLAQGITDTQYF | TGCGCCAGCAGCTTGGCGCAGGGGATCACAGATACGCAGTATTTT
TRBJ2-5 | . | . | TRBV20-1 | CSASVVRETQYF | TGCAGTGCTTCGGTCGTCCGAGAGACCCAGTACTTC
TRBJ1-5 | . | many | TRBV6-1 | CASIPEGGRDQPQHF | TGTGCCAGCATCCCCGAAGGGGGACGGGATCAGCCCCAGCATTTT
TRBJ2-1 | TRBD2 | many | TRBV27 | CASSLTGTKVKGVF | TGTGCCAGCAGTCTAACCGGGACTAAGGTGAAAGGGGTCTTC
TRBJ1-1 | . | many | TRBV7-9 | CASSLVNTEAFF | TGTGCCAGCAGCTTAGTGAACACTGAAGCTTTCTTT
TRBJ2-7 | . | . | TRBV20-1 | CSARSGRLDYEQYF | TGCAGTGCTAGGAGTGGGAGGCTCGATTACGAGCAGTACTTC
TRBJ2-1 | . | many | TRBV10-3 | CAISESGTYNEQFF | TGTGCCATCAGTGAGTCAGGGACGTACAATGAGCAGTTCTTC
TRBJ2-1 | TRBD2 | . | TRBV19 | CASSIVGLAGRLGANEQFF | TGTGCCAGTAGTATAGTGGGGCTAGCGGGGAGACTAGGGGCCAATGAGCAGTTCTTC
TRBJ1-2 | TRBD1 | many | TRBV3-1 | CASSQGDRVSYTF | TGTGCCAGCAGCCAAGGAGACAGGGTGAGCTACACCTTC
TRBJ2-6 | . | . | TRBV24-1 | CATSDQGTGANVLTF | TGTGCCACCAGTGATCAGGGTACCGGGGCCAACGTCCTGACTTTC
TRBJ1-4 | . | many | TRBV5-8 | CASSLWTAGDEKLFF | TGTGCCAGCAGCCTCTGGACGGCGGGGGATGAAAAACTGTTTTTT
TRBJ2-7 | . | many | TRBV6-2/TRBV6-3 | CASSYLPGSYEQYF | TGTGCCAGCAGTTACCTCCCAGGTTCATACGAGCAGTACTTC
TRBJ2-3 | TRBD1 | . | TRBV2 | CASSARAGGADTQYF | TGTGCCAGCAGTGCGAGGGCAGGGGGCGCGGATACGCAGTATTTT
TRBJ2-3 | TRBD1 | few | TRBV20-1 | CSAGDRGPDTQYF | TGCAGTGCGGGGGACAGGGGGCCAGATACGCAGTATTTT
TRBJ2-7 | TRBD1 | many | TRBV20-1 | CSARGDRVWYEQYF | TGCAGTGCTAGAGGTGACAGGGTATGGTACGAGCAGTACTTC
TRBJ2-1 | . | few | TRBV12-3/TRBV12-4 | CASSYTDNEQFF | TGTGCCAGCAGTTACACCGACAATGAGCAGTTCTTC
TRBJ1-6 | . | many | TRBV2 | CATRRQPDGSPLHF | TGTGCCACCCGTAGACAGCCTGATGGTTCACCCCTCCACTTT
TRBJ2-7 | . | . | TRBV4-2 | CASSQDLASVAYEQYF | TGTGCCAGCAGCCAAGATTTGGCTAGCGTTGCCTACGAGCAGTACTTC
TRBJ1-1 | TRBD1 | few | TRBV20-1 | CSADGTGGNTEAFF | TGCAGTGCAGATGGGACAGGGGGCAACACTGAAGCTTTCTTT
TRBJ1-5 | . | many | TRBV11-2 | CASSNPLGAIGNQPQHF | TGTGCCAGCAGCAACCCCTTGGGGGCTATTGGAAATCAGCCCCAGCATTTT
TRBJ2-5 | . | . | TRBV19 | CASSIGLFPETQYF | TGTGCCAGTAGTATCGGGCTGTTCCCCGAGACCCAGTACTTC
TRBJ2-7 | TRBD1 | many | TRBV29-1 | CSVAGTAYEQYF | TGCAGCGTCGCCGGGACAGCCTACGAGCAGTACTTC
TRBJ2-2 | TRBD2 | many | TRBV7-9 | CASRLAGGGRTGELFF | TGTGCCAGCAGATTAGCCGGCGGGGGTCGGACCGGGGAGCTGTTTTTT
TRBJ1-3 | . | many | TRBV6-4 | CASSDGGVGNTIYF | TGTGCCAGCAGTGACGGGGGCGTTGGAAACACCATATATTTT
TRBJ2-3 | . | few | TRBV28 | CASSRGATDTQYF | TGTGCCAGCAGTAGGGGGGCCACAGATACGCAGTATTTT